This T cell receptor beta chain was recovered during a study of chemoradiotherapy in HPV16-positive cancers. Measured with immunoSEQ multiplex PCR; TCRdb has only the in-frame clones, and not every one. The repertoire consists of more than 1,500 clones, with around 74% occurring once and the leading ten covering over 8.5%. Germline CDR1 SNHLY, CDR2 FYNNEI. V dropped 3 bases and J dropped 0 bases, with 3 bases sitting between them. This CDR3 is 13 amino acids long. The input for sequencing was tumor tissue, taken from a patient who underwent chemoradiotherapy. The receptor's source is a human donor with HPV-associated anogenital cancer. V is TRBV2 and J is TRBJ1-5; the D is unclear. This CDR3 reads CASSDGSNQPQHF. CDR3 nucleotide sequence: TGTGCCAGCAGTGACGGTAGCAATCAGCCCCAGCATTTT.